This T cell receptor beta chain originates from a study of CD8+CD57+ T cells in acquired aplastic anemia. Study background: 3.2 ug was the average amount of DNA from sorted CD4+ and CD8+ cells.

As concerns this clonotype: As yet, its antigen is unknown.

Patients sequenced had flow cytometry evidence of CD8+CD57+ cell expansion. Profiles of TCR beta VDJ and CDR3 were generated from a genomic DNA template. TCRdb processed the reads anew with MiXCR; each CDR3 protein has one entry. The sample has over 250,000 distinct CDR3 sequences, 45% to 65% seen once. From germline, CDR1 is SEHNR and CDR2 FQNEAQ (reference sequence). The ends were cut back, 6 bases at V and 1 base at J, with 16 bases in the middle. The length of the CDR3 is 15 residues. Findings and caveats of the study: CD8+ Simpson's diversity did not differ significantly between patients and controls.

The sequenced sample was sorted CD4+, CD8+, or CD8+CD57+ T cells (not recorded which) from PBMCs. The origin of this receptor is a human donor with aplastic anemia. This sequence joins TRBV7-9 and TRBJ2-7; the D is unclear. DNA for the CDR3: TGTGCCAGCAGTCCGACTCCCGGAAGATCCTACGAGCAGTACTTC. It is translated as CASSPTPGRSYEQYF.